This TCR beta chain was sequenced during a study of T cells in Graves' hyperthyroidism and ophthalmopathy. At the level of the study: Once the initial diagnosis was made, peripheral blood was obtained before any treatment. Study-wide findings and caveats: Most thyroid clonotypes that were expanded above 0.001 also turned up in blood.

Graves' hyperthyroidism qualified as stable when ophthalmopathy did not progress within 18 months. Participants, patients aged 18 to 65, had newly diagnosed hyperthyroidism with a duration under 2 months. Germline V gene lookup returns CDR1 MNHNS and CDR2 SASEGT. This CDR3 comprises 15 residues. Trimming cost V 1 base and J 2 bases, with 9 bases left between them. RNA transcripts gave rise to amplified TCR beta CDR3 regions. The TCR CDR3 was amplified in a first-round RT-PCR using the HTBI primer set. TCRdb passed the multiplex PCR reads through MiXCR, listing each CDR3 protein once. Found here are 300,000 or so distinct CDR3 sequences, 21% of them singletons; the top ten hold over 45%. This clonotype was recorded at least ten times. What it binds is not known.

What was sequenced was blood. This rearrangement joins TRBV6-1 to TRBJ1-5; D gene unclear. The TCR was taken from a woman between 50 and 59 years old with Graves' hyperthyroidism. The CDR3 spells CASSEVLLGNQPQHF. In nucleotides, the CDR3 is TGTGCCAGCAGTGAAGTCCTGTTAGGCAATCAGCCCCAGCATTTT.